Below are 29 T cell receptor beta chains sequenced from a single sample in a study of Ad26.COV2.S vaccination and SARS-CoV-2 variants. Treatment: around 19 received Ad26.COV2.S at low or high dose, single or two shots; roughly five received placebo; per-sample allocation not given. The samples were gathered on day 63 after the first injection of vaccine or placebo. The repertoire was sequenced with immunoSEQ multiplex PCR; TCRdb's copy has only in-frame clones and lacks some. The sample holds roughly 380,000 clones, 80% to 90% seen once. The starting material was peripheral blood, obtained in a trial of Ad26.COV2.S vaccine versus placebo. These receptors originate from a person aged 18-65 years who received the Ad26.COV2.S COVID-19 vaccine or a placebo.

The genes are TRBV30 and TRBJ2-7, with TRBD1 as a possible D gene (6 bases). This CDR3 is built from 14 residues. Looked up from germline, CDR1 is GTSNPN and CDR2 is SVGIG (reference sequence). Between the trimmed V and J ends, which lost 0 bases and 3 bases, there was a span of 12 bases. CDR3 in DNA: TGTGCCTGGAGTGTACAGGGTGGCGGCTACGAGCAGTACTTC. Translation gives CAWSVQGGGYEQYF.

The rearrangement links TRBV19 to TRBJ1-5, with D possibly TRBD1 on 5 matching bases. The V end lost 10 bases, the J end lost 3 bases, and 13 bases lay between the germline ends. Germline assignment: CDR1 LNHDA and CDR2 SQIVND (reference sequence). This CDR3 contains 13 residues. The chain's CDR3 is CATKRQPNQPQHF. The CDR3 DNA is TGTGCCACCAAGAGACAGCCCAATCAGCCCCAGCATTTT.

The chain is built from TRBV19 and TRBJ1-3, with a possible D match to TRBD1 (5 bases). This CDR3 is 13 amino acids long. CDR1 and CDR2 from the germline V gene are LNHDA and SQIVND (reference sequence). The V gene lost 7 bases and the J gene lost 0 bases, with 7 bases spanning the gap. The DNA for the CDR3 is TGTGCCAGTATCGGGGCCTCTGGAAACACCATATATTTT. Protein sequence: CASIGASGNTIYF.

The chain employs TRBV11-3 and TRBJ1-1; D gene ambiguous. CDR1 SGHNT and CDR2 YENEEA come from the germline V gene. This CDR3 is 13 amino acids long. The germline V and J ends were trimmed by 6 bases and 1 base, with 9 bases remaining between them. CDR3 sequence: CASSFDSNTEAFF. In DNA, the CDR3 is TGTGCCAGCAGTTTTGACTCGAACACTGAAGCTTTCTTT.

CDR3 sequence: CASSYLGSTEAFF. The CDR3 DNA reads as TGTGCCAGCAGTTACTTAGGGAGCACTGAAGCTTTCTTT. The rearrangement links TRBV6-2 or TRBV6-3 to TRBJ1-1, with unresolved D. This CDR3 spans 13 amino acids. Trimming shortened V by 1 base and J by 4 bases, and 7 bases separated the two germline ends. Germline V gene data show CDR1 as MNHEY and CDR2 as SVGEGT.

V and J are TRBV6-9 and TRBJ2-7, with D unclear. The CDR3 runs 13 residues. Germline V gene sequence: CDR1 MNHGY, CDR2 SVAAGI. Trimming removed 0 bases at V and 4 bases at J, with 7 bases between. The DNA of the CDR3 is TGTGCCAGCAGTTATTCGACCCTGTACGAGCAGTACTTC. Encoded protein: CASSYSTLYEQYF.

This clone was detected only a few times. V and J are TRBV7-8 and TRBJ1-1; 8 bases map to TRBD1. V lost 2 bases and J lost 12; bases outside the gene matches: 11. Germline assignment: CDR1 SGHVS and CDR2 FQNEAQ. The CDR3 is made up of 14 amino acids. The CDR3 sequence: CASSLTRTGLVSFF. The CDR3 region has the DNA TGTGCCAGCAGCTTAACAAGGACAGGGCTTGTGTCTTTCTTT. The variable domain in full, with the rest retrieved from reference TRBV7-8 and TRBJ1-1, is GAGVSQSPRYKVAKRGQDVALRCDPISGHVSLFWYQQALGQGPEFLTYFQNEAQLDKSGLPSDRFFAERPEGSVSTLKIQRTQQEDSAVYLCASSLTRTGLVSFFGQGTRLTVV.

This sequence joins TRBV27 and TRBJ2-2; tentative D call: TRBD1 (6 bases). This CDR3 has 16 amino acids. The V end lost 2 bases, the J end lost 5 bases, and 15 bases lay between the germline ends. Germline V gene lookup returns CDR1 MNHEY and CDR2 SMNVEV (reference sequence). CDR3 region: CASSLPTGQTTGELFF. The CDR3 nucleotides are TGTGCCAGCAGTTTACCGACCGGACAGACTACCGGGGAGCTGTTTTTT.

V gene TRBV27 combines with J gene TRBJ1-2, with D possibly TRBD1 on 5 matching bases. CDR1 is MNHEY, CDR2 SMNVEV, per germline (reference sequence). This CDR3 region has 14 residues. Between the trimmed V and J ends, which lost 3 bases and 6 bases, there was a span of 14 bases. The CDR3 protein is CASSLGRGMDGYTF. The CDR3 DNA follows: TGTGCCAGCAGTTTGGGAAGGGGAATGGATGGCTACACCTTC.

The rearrangement joins TRBV11-2 to TRBJ2-3, with D possibly being TRBD2 (5 bases). Trimming took off 0 bases at V and 3 bases at J, with 7 bases between the two ends. The CDR3 is 14 amino acids. In germline, CDR1 is SGHAT, CDR2 FQNNGV. For the CDR3, the DNA is TGTGCCAGCAGCTTAGACGGGGTGACAGATACGCAGTATTTT. It translates to CASSLDGVTDTQYF.

Comments on this clone: The sample carries other DNA sequences with the same CDR3. This chain joins TRBV2 and TRBJ2-5; no firm D call. This CDR3 is 12 amino acids long. The V end lost 0 bases, the J end lost 5 bases, and 4 bases lay between the germline ends. The germline V gene has CDR1 SNHLY and CDR2 FYNNEI. This CDR3 reads CASSEAEETQYF. CDR3 coding DNA: TGTGCCAGCAGTGAAGCGGAGGAGACCCAGTACTTC.

The chain employs TRBV6-5 and TRBJ2-7; 8 bases align to TRBD1. Germline CDR1 MNHEY, CDR2 SVGAGI. The trim removed 3 bases at V and 2 bases at J, leaving 6 bases unmatched. The CDR3 consists of 15 residues. The DNA for the CDR3 is TGTGCCAGCAGTTATTCGGGACAGGACACCTACGAGCAGTACTTC. Its protein is CASSYSGQDTYEQYF.

CDR3 amino acids: CASSPARPDTQYF. For the CDR3, the DNA is TGTGCCAGCAGCCCAGCACGGCCAGATACGCAGTATTTT. The gene calls are TRBV7-2 and TRBJ2-3; the D is unclear. The CDR3 has 13 residues. The germline V and J ends were trimmed by 5 bases and 4 bases, with 10 bases remaining between them. CDR1 and CDR2 (germline): SGHTA, FQGNSA. Complete variable domain (other parts from reference TRBV7-2 and TRBJ2-3): GAGVSQSPSNKVTEKGKDVELRCDPISGHTALYWYRQSLGQGLEFLIYFQGNSAPDKSGLPSDRFSAERTGGSVSTLTIQRTQQEDSAVYLCASSPARPDTQYFGPGTRLTVL.

V is TRBV6-4 and J is TRBJ1-5; D ambiguous. The CDR3 is 15 amino acids. Trimming shortened V by 4 bases and J by 3 bases, and 13 bases separated the two germline ends. CDR1 MRHNA and CDR2 SNTAGT come from the germline V gene. In DNA form, the CDR3 reads TGTGCCAGCAGTGTTGATTTCAGCCCCAATCAGCCCCAGCATTTT. It yields the protein CASSVDFSPNQPQHF.

The chain couples TRBV27 to TRBJ2-3; the D is unclear. The CDR3 is made up of 13 amino acids. With 0 bases removed from V and 4 bases from J, the gap between germline ends came to 5 bases. Looked up from germline, CDR1 is MNHEY and CDR2 is SMNVEV (reference sequence). CDR3 residues: CASSLSWSDTQYF. The CDR3 DNA follows: TGTGCCAGCAGTTTATCCTGGTCAGATACGCAGTATTTT.

The rearrangement links TRBV29-1 to TRBJ2-5; no clear D gene. This CDR3 is 12 amino acids long. The germline CDR1 and CDR2 sequences are SQVTM and ANQGSEA. Trimming shortened V by 4 bases and J by 6 bases, and 12 bases separated the two germline ends. CDR3 in DNA: TGCAGCGTTGTAAGGGAAGGTCAGACCCAGTACTTC. Its protein is CSVVREGQTQYF.

The chain carries TRBV7-2 and TRBJ2-3, with 12 bases that match TRBD2. The CDR3 spans 16 residues. Germline lookup yields CDR1 SGHTA and CDR2 FQGNSA. J gave up 4 bases and V 6 bases, and 8 bases lay outside the gene matches. CDR3 in amino acids: CASSYPSGRASDTQYF. CDR3 nucleotide sequence: TGTGCCAGCAGTTACCCTAGCGGGAGGGCTTCAGATACGCAGTATTTT.

The V gene is TRBV10-3, the J gene TRBJ2-3, with 9 bases that match TRBD2. The germline gives CDR1 ENHRY, CDR2 SYGVKD. The CDR3 spans 17 residues. With 4 bases clipped from V and 3 bases from J, the junction kept 11 bases outside the gene matches. This CDR3 reads CAISGPIAGETTDTQYF. For the CDR3, the DNA is TGTGCCATCAGTGGACCAATAGCGGGAGAAACAACAGATACGCAGTATTTT.

The genes are TRBV19 and TRBJ1-6, with D perhaps TRBD1 (6 bases). Looked up from germline, CDR1 is LNHDA and CDR2 is SQIVND (reference sequence). The CDR3 extends over 15 amino acids. Trimming shortened V by 7 bases and J by 5 bases, and 15 bases separated the two germline ends. The CDR3 loop reads CASTTGQTHNSPLHF. In nucleotides, the CDR3 is TGTGCCAGTACCACAGGACAGACTCATAATTCACCCCTCCACTTT.

This clone was counted a few times. This chain uses TRBV20-1 with TRBJ1-1; unclear D gene. The CDR3 totals 10 residues. CDR1 is DFQATT and CDR2 is SNEGSKA in the germline V gene (reference sequence). V gave up 7 bases and J gave up 1 base, with 4 bases separating them. CDR3 nucleotide sequence: TGCAGTGGGAAGAACACTGAAGCTTTCTTT. Translating gives CSGKNTEAFF.

Only one count was recorded for this clone. V is TRBV11-2 and J is TRBJ1-5, with 7 bases aligning to TRBD1. This CDR3 spans 14 amino acids. V was pared by 5 bases and J by 2 bases, with 3 bases of the junction left unmatched. Germline CDR1 SGHAT, CDR2 FQNNGV. CDR3 protein: CASSVGQRNQPQHF. CDR3 in DNA: TGTGCCAGCAGCGTGGGACAGCGCAATCAGCCCCAGCATTTT.

This clone has a handful of counts. The chain uses TRBV28 and TRBJ2-7; TRBD2 matches at 8 bases. This CDR3 region has 14 residues. V trimming: 5 bases; J trimming: 3 bases; junction bases outside the gene matches: 6. CDR1 is MDHEN, CDR2 SYDVKM, per germline. For the CDR3, the DNA is TGTGCCAGCAGTCCGCCCGGGGGGGGCTACGAGCAGTACTTC. Amino acid sequence: CASSPPGGGYEQYF.

The J gene is TRBJ1-1, the V gene TRBV10-3; D ambiguous. The CDR3 totals 11 residues. The ends were cut back, 4 bases at V and 8 bases at J, with 8 bases in the middle. Germline assignment: CDR1 ENHRY and CDR2 SYGVKD. This CDR3 reads CAISAGWEAFF. DNA of the CDR3: TGTGCCATCAGTGCAGGATGGGAAGCTTTCTTT.

This clone was recorded a few times. V is TRBV5-6 and J is TRBJ2-1; 11 positions match TRBD2. Losses at the gene ends were 3 bases for V and 4 bases for J; bases not matched to a gene: 6. The V gene's germline CDR1 is SGHDT and CDR2 YYEEEE. The CDR3 length is 16 residues. DNA of the CDR3: TGTGCCAGCAGCTCGGACGGGACTAGCGGATACAATGAGCAGTTCTTC. Amino acid sequence: CASSSDGTSGYNEQFF.

Comment on this clone: At the DNA level, this CDR3 is encoded by other sequences in the same sample as well. V usage is TRBV7-2 and J usage is TRBJ1-1; no firm D call. Germline V gene data show CDR1 as SGHTA and CDR2 as FQGNSA. The CDR3 has 13 amino acids. V lost 0 bases and J 1 base, leaving 3 bases between the germline ends. CDR3 DNA: TGTGCCAGCAGCTTAGCTGGGAACACTGAAGCTTTCTTT. This sequence encodes CASSLAGNTEAFF.

The chain combines TRBV5-5 with TRBJ1-2; 10 bases match TRBD1. Losses at the gene ends were 3 bases for V and 6 bases for J; bases not matched to a gene: 8. The CDR3 runs to 15 residues. Germline values: CDR1 SGHKS, CDR2 YYEKEE (reference sequence). CDR3 nucleotides: TGTGCCAGCAGCTACCGACAGGGGGCCGGGGATGGCTACACCTTC. Translating it yields CASSYRQGAGDGYTF.

The J gene is TRBJ1-2, the V gene TRBV6-5; D may be TRBD1 (6 bases). Germline assignment: CDR1 MNHEY and CDR2 SVGAGI. V lost 6 bases and J lost 8, with 13 bases in between. The length of the CDR3 is 12 residues. The chain's CDR3 is CASSDPGVGYTF. CDR3 sequence (DNA): TGTGCCAGCAGCGACCCAGGGGTCGGCTACACCTTC.

The J gene is TRBJ2-1, the V gene TRBV29-1; D not certain. The V gene's germline CDR1 is SQVTM and CDR2 ANQGSEA. This CDR3 has 12 residues. V lost 7 bases, J lost 7 bases, and 14 bases lay in between. CDR3 region: CSAESSLNEQFF. As DNA, the CDR3 is TGCAGCGCGGAGTCTAGTTTGAATGAGCAGTTCTTC.

The rearrangement links TRBV21-1 to TRBJ2-5; the listed D gene, TRBD1, was not tested against the DNA. TRBV21-1 is marked as a pseudogene. The CDR3 has 20 residues. CDR3 in DNA: TGTGCCAGCAGCAAGGTCTCCTCCGGGACAGGGAATAGATTGGAAGAGACCCAGTACTTC. Its protein is CASSKVSSGTGNRLEETQYF.